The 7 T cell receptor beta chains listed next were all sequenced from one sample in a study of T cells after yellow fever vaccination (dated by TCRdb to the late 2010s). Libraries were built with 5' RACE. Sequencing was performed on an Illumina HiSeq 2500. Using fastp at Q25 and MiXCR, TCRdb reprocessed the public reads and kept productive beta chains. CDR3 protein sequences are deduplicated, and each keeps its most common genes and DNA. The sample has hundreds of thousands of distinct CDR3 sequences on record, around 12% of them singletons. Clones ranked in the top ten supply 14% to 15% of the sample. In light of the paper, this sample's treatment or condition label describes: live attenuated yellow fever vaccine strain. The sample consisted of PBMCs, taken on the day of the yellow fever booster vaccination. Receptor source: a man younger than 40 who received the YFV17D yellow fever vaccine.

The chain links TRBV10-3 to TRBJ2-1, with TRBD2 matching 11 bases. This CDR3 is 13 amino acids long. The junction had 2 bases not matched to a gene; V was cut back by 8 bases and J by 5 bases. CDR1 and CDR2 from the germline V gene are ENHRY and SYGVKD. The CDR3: CAIGTSGNNEQFF. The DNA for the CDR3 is TGTGCCATCGGGACTAGCGGTAACAATGAGCAGTTCTTC.

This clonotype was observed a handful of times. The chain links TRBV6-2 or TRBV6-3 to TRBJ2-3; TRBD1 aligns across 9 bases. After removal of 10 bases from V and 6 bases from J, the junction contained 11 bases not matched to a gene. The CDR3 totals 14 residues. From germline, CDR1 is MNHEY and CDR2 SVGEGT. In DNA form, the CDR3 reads TGTGCCACCGCGGACAGGGGATATTCGGATACGCAGTATTTT. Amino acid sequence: CATADRGYSDTQYF.

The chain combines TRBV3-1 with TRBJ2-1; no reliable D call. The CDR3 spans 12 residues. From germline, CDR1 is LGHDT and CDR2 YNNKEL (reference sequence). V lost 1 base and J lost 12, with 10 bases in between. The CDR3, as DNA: TGTGCCAGCAGCCAAGGGGCCCTGGGGCAGTTCTTC. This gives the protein CASSQGALGQFF.

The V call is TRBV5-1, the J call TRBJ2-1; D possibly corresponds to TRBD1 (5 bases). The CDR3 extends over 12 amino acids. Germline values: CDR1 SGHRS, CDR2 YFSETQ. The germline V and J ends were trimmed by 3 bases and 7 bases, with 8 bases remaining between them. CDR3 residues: CASSYDRNEQFF. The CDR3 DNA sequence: TGCGCCAGCAGCTACGACAGAAATGAGCAGTTCTTC.

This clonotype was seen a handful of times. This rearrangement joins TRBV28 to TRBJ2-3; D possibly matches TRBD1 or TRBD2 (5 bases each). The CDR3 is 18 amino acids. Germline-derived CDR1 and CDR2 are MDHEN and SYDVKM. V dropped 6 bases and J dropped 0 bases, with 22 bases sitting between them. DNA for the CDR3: TGTGCCAGCAGCCCTCTAGCTCCCGAGGGGATTAGCACAGATACGCAGTATTTT. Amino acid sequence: CASSPLAPEGISTDTQYF.

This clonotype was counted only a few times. The CDR3 coding sequence is TGCAGCGTTGCCCGGGGACAGGGGGAGACCCAGTACTTC. Translated, it gives CSVARGQGETQYF. The chain recombines TRBV29-1 with TRBJ2-5, with 10 bases aligning to TRBD1. The CDR3 consists of 13 residues. After removal of 4 bases from V and 5 bases from J, the junction contained 4 bases not matched to a gene. Germline V lookup: CDR1 SQVTM, CDR2 ANQGSEA.

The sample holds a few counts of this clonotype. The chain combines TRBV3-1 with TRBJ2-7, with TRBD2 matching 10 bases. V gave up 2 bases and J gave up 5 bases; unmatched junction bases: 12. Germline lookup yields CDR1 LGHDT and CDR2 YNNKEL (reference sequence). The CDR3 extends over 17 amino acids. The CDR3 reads CASSQTSSSGSSNEQYF. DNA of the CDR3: TGTGCCAGCAGCCAAACGTCGTCTAGCGGGAGTTCCAACGAGCAGTACTTC.